These 16 T cell receptor beta chains were all obtained from the same sample, sequenced in a study of blood T cell repertoires in COVID-19. Sequenced by immunoSEQ multiplex PCR; TCRdb stores in-frame clones only, minus some. In the table there are under 95,000 clones, roughly 87% of which are singletons. Sequences were obtained from peripheral blood. The receptors derive from a man in his fifties with acute or convalescent COVID-19.

The V and J genes are TRBV24-1 and TRBJ2-2, with D maybe TRBD1 (6 bases). The CDR3 is made up of 13 amino acids. V was pared by 6 bases and J by 4 bases, with 8 bases between. In germline, CDR1 is KGHDR, CDR2 SFDVKD. The CDR3 protein is CATSIGGTGELFF. The DNA for the CDR3 is TGTGCCACCAGTATAGGGGGCACCGGGGAGCTGTTTTTT.

V gene TRBV11-2 combines with J gene TRBJ2-7, with D tentatively TRBD2 (6 bases). This CDR3 comprises 15 residues. V lost 3 bases to trimming and J lost 3 bases, with 15 bases between them. Germline V gene data show CDR1 as SGHAT and CDR2 as FQNNGV. CDR3 protein: CASSFGSQADYEQYF. CDR3 sequence (DNA): TGTGCCAGCAGCTTCGGGAGCCAGGCAGACTACGAGCAGTACTTC. Drawing the rest from reference TRBV11-2 and TRBJ2-7, the complete variable domain is EAGVAQSPRYKIIEKRQSVAFWCNPISGHATLYWYQQILGQGPKLLIQFQNNGVVDDSQLPKDRFSAERLKGVDSTLKIQPAKLEDSAVYLCASSFGSQADYEQYFGPGTRLTVT.

This clone came up once. The genes are TRBV3-1 (or the pseudogene TRBV3-2) and TRBJ2-2; D is unclear. The CDR3 is 12 amino acids. V lost 7 bases and J lost 4, with 7 bases in between. In germline, CDR1 is LGHDT, CDR2 YNNKEL (reference sequence). CDR3 sequence reads: CASTPGTGELFF. For the CDR3, the DNA is TGTGCCAGCACCCCGGGCACCGGGGAGCTGTTTTTT.

This clone turned up a few times. This sequence joins TRBV27 and TRBJ2-7; 7 bases are a match to TRBD1. The J segment lost 5 bases and the V segment lost 6 bases, leaving 7 bases of the junction unmatched. The length of the CDR3 is 13 residues. Germline CDR1 is MNHEY and CDR2 is SMNVEV (reference sequence). CDR3: CASRRQGLHEQYF. CDR3 DNA: TGTGCCAGCAGGAGACAGGGTTTGCACGAGCAGTACTTC.

This clone was seen a handful of times. The DNA of the CDR3 is TGTGCCAGCAGCTTAGGACAGGGGGGCTATGGCTACACCTTC. It translates to CASSLGQGGYGYTF. This chain links TRBV7-2 with TRBJ1-2; 9 nucleotides agree with TRBD1. The CDR3 has 14 amino acids. Germline CDR1 and CDR2: SGHTA and FQGNSA. With 1 base clipped from V and 4 bases from J, the junction kept 1 base outside the gene matches.

This clone was picked up a small number of times. The V gene is TRBV28, the J gene TRBJ1-1; D call uncertain. The germline V gene has CDR1 MDHEN and CDR2 SYDVKM. The CDR3 has 14 amino acids. The germline V and J ends were trimmed by 4 bases and 0 bases, with 9 bases remaining between them. For the CDR3, the DNA is TGTGCCAGCAGTTCAGTGGGCATGAACACTGAAGCTTTCTTT. Its protein product is CASSSVGMNTEAFF. Based on the CDR3 plus reference TRBV28 and TRBJ1-1, the full variable domain is DVKVTQSSRYLVKRTGEKVFLECVQDMDHENMFWYRQDPGLGLRLIYFSYDVKMKEKGDIPEGYSVSREKKERFSLILESASTNQTSMYLCASSSVGMNTEAFFGQGTRLTVV.

The V call is TRBV18, the J call TRBJ1-1; TRBD1 matches at 7 bases. The CDR3 covers 15 residues. With V trimmed by 3 bases and J by 10 bases, 14 bases remained unmatched. CDR1 is KGHSH, CDR2 LQKENI, per germline. The CDR3 is CASSPSGTEKGRAFF. CDR3 DNA sequence: TGTGCCAGCTCACCCTCCGGGACAGAGAAAGGTCGAGCTTTCTTT. Using reference TRBV18 and TRBJ1-1 for the parts outside the CDR3, the full variable domain is NAGVMQNPRHLVRRRGQEARLRCSPMKGHSHVYWYRQLPEEGLKFMVYLQKENIIDESGMPKERFSAEFPKEGPSILRIQQVVRGDSAAYFCASSPSGTEKGRAFFGQGTRLTVV.

The genes are TRBV27 and TRBJ2-6, with D possibly being TRBD2 (5 bases). CDR1 MNHEY and CDR2 SMNVEV come from the germline V gene (reference sequence). The V and J ends lost 7 bases and 2 bases respectively, with 12 bases between them. This CDR3 contains 15 residues. The CDR3 region is CASTARGTGANVLTF. The CDR3 nucleotides are TGTGCCAGCACCGCCCGAGGGACTGGGGCCAACGTCCTGACTTTC.

The J gene is TRBJ1-1, the V gene TRBV5-8; D remains ambiguous. V was clipped by 3 bases and J by 3 bases, with 12 bases between them. Germline V CDR1 and CDR2: SGHTS, YDEGEE. The CDR3 loop spans 14 amino acids. The CDR3 bases are TGTGCCAGCAGCTCGACTGATGGGTACACTGAAGCTTTCTTT. Translating it yields CASSSTDGYTEAFF.

J is TRBJ1-2 and V is TRBV6-5; D remains ambiguous. The CDR3 spans 13 residues. The V end lost 7 bases, the J end lost 1 base, and 10 bases lay between the germline ends. The germline V gene encodes CDR1 MNHEY and CDR2 SVGAGI. CDR3 sequence reads: CASTRAVNYGYTF. Here the CDR3 DNA reads TGTGCCAGCACGAGGGCGGTTAACTATGGCTACACCTTC.

This chain uses TRBV28 with TRBJ2-7; 7 bases line up with TRBD1. Germline V lookup: CDR1 MDHEN, CDR2 SYDVKM. The junction had 12 bases not matched to a gene; V was cut back by 9 bases and J by 4 bases. The CDR3 sequence is 14 residues long. CDR3: CASASGGVGYEQYF. The CDR3, as DNA: TGTGCCAGTGCCTCAGGGGGTGTCGGGTACGAGCAGTACTTC.

This chain joins TRBV10-2 and TRBJ2-7, with 10 nucleotides matching TRBD2. With V trimmed by 6 bases and J by 4 bases, 9 bases remained unmatched. The CDR3 has 15 residues. Looked up from germline, CDR1 is WSHSY and CDR2 is SAAADI. The CDR3 is CASSLPATSGYEQYF. The CDR3 nucleotides are TGCGCCAGCAGCCTGCCTGCGACTAGCGGGTACGAGCAGTACTTC.

This clone was counted only a few times. The chain joins TRBV25-1 to TRBJ2-1; 10 bases map to TRBD2. The germline V gene encodes CDR1 MGHDK and CDR2 SYGVNS. J was trimmed by 2 bases and V by 4 bases; bases with no gene match: 5. The CDR3 is made up of 16 amino acids. The CDR3 is CASSGTGTSAYNEQFF. The CDR3 nucleotides read TGTGCCAGCAGTGGGACCGGGACTAGCGCCTACAATGAGCAGTTCTTC.

J is TRBJ1-4 and V is TRBV28; D uncertain. CDR1 and CDR2 (germline): MDHEN, SYDVKM. With 6 bases removed from V and 8 bases from J, the gap between germline ends came to 16 bases. The CDR3 extends over 14 amino acids. The CDR3 DNA sequence: TGTGCCAGCAGCTCGTTCGAGGGAGTGGAAAAACTGTTTTTT. Translating gives CASSSFEGVEKLFF. Using reference TRBV28 and TRBJ1-4 for the parts outside the CDR3, the full variable domain is DVKVTQSSRYLVKRTGEKVFLECVQDMDHENMFWYRQDPGLGLRLIYFSYDVKMKEKGDIPEGYSVSREKKERFSLILESASTNQTSMYLCASSSFEGVEKLFFGSGTQLSVL.

The chain recombines TRBV12-5 with TRBJ2-7; TRBD2 matches at 7 bases. The V and J ends lost 6 bases and 2 bases, in that order; junction bases with no gene match: 10. This CDR3 region has 15 residues. Germline V CDR1 and CDR2: LGHNT, FRNRAP. This chain's CDR3 is CASGSGRGSPYEQYF. The CDR3 DNA reads as TGTGCTAGTGGCTCAGGACGCGGGAGTCCCTACGAGCAGTACTTC.

This chain joins TRBV4-2 and TRBJ1-5; D possibly corresponds to TRBD1 (5 bases). V shed 3 bases and J shed 5 bases, with 11 bases lying between them. This CDR3 has 14 amino acids. In germline, CDR1 is LGHNA, CDR2 YNFKEQ. The CDR3 bases are TGTGCCAGCAGCCAGATAGAACAGGATCAGCCCCAGCATTTT. Its translation: CASSQIEQDQPQHF.